This T cell receptor (beta chain) was recorded in a study of neurological immune-mediated disorders. The germline V gene encodes CDR1 MDHEN and CDR2 SYDVKM. V was clipped by 1 base and J by 7 bases, with 10 bases between them. There are 13 residues in the CDR3. Study observations and caveats: HTLV-1-associated myelopathy displayed the greatest TCR clonal expansion, and multiple sclerosis exhibited the smallest, lower than that of healthy controls. Because no CDR3 amino acid sequences were shared across subjects by expanded clones, private repertoires were suggested in all groups.

This clonotype was seen at least ten times. The antigen remains undetermined. The authors produced cDNA by 5'RACE using 10-nucleotide random UMIs. Each CDR3 protein gets one entry after TCRdb re-called the 5' RACE reads with MiXCR. The table includes almost 85,000 distinct CDR3 sequences, just over 2.5% detected once. This chain links TRBV28 with TRBJ2-5, with D perhaps matching TRBD2 (5 bases). The sequenced sample consisted of PBMCs. This receptor was taken from a woman in her twenties or thirties with multiple sclerosis. The CDR3 nucleotides are TGTGCCAGCAGTTTATCTAGCCGAGCGACCCAGTACTTC. Encoded protein: CASSLSSRATQYF.